Listed here is a single T cell receptor beta chain. Its antigen is not identified. These data belong to a study of T cell responses to AZD1222 COVID-19 vaccine. The V end lost 3 bases, the J end lost 5 bases, and 13 bases lay between the germline ends. This CDR3 has 14 residues. Germline CDR1 reads SNHLY; CDR2 reads FYNNEI. Generated by immunoSEQ multiplex PCR, the TCRdb table keeps only in-frame clones and is missing some. The table shows about 67,000 clones, with roughly 80% occurring only once. General study results and limits: Females outnumbered males among donors, who were mostly white British; clonal diversity was possibly underestimated.

The TCR comes from an adult in good health. The chain joins TRBV2 to TRBJ1-1; D is perhaps TRBD1 (5 bases). The sequencing used peripheral blood, collected on day 0 of AZD1222 vaccination. CDR3 amino acids: CASSDGSWGTEAFF. The CDR3 DNA reads TGTGCCAGCAGTGACGGCAGCTGGGGGACTGAAGCTTTCTTT.